One and the same sample provided the 15 T cell receptor beta chains below, sequenced in a study of Tregs in tolerant kidney transplant recipients. Measured with immunoSEQ multiplex PCR; TCRdb has only the in-frame clones, and not every one. The table lists 50,000 to 75,000 clones, 80% to 90% of them singletons. Specimen: Tregs from blood, collected before the transplant. The receptors originated from a human donor who received a combined kidney and bone marrow transplant.

The chain employs TRBV13 and TRBJ2-3; D remains ambiguous. From germline, CDR1 is PRHDT and CDR2 FYEKMQ (reference sequence). Between the trimmed V and J ends, which lost 6 bases and 2 bases, there was a span of 12 bases. The CDR3 contains 14 residues. This chain's CDR3 is CASSYRLATDTQYF. The CDR3 nucleotides are TGTGCCAGCAGTTATCGACTCGCCACAGATACGCAGTATTTT. Supplemented by reference TRBV13 and TRBJ2-3, the full variable domain reads AAGVIQSPRHLIKEKRETATLKCYPIPRHDTVYWYQQGPGQDPQFLISFYEKMQSDKGSIPDRFSAQQFSDYHSELNMSSLELGDSALYFCASSYRLATDTQYFGPGTRLTVL.

The V gene is TRBV18, the J gene TRBJ2-3; no clear D. Germline lookup yields CDR1 KGHSH and CDR2 LQKENI. Trimming cost V 6 bases and J 6 bases, with 10 bases left between them. The CDR3 length is 12 residues. The CDR3 spells CASSRAGDTQYF. For the CDR3, the DNA is TGTGCCAGCTCCCGGGCCGGGGATACGCAGTATTTT.

Only a few counts were recorded for this clone. The V gene is TRBV10-1, the J gene TRBJ2-2, with TRBD1 matching over 11 bases. CDR1 and CDR2 (germline): WNHNN, SYGVQD (reference sequence). CDR3 length: 13 residues. Trimming took 9 bases from V and 6 from J; bases not matched to a gene: 3. The CDR3 protein is CASRGQGAGELFF. Here the CDR3 DNA reads TGCGCCAGTAGGGGACAGGGGGCCGGGGAGCTGTTTTTT.

The chain recombines TRBV6-5 with TRBJ1-2; the D gene is possibly TRBD1 (5 bases). With 2 bases removed from V and 6 bases from J, the gap between germline ends came to 7 bases. CDR1 and CDR2 (germline): MNHEY, SVGAGI. The CDR3 runs to 12 residues. CDR3 in amino acids: CASSYGQDGYTF. CDR3 sequence (DNA): TGTGCCAGCAGTTACGGACAAGATGGCTACACCTTC.

The chain links TRBV6-1 to TRBJ1-6, with unresolved D. The CDR3 covers 13 residues. Germline CDR1 reads MNHNS; CDR2 reads SASEGT. The V end was cut by 3 bases, the J end by 13 bases, with 13 bases between. The CDR3 sequence: CASSESGFAPLHF. The CDR3 region has the DNA TGTGCCAGCAGTGAGTCTGGGTTTGCGCCCCTCCACTTT.

This clone was picked up a small number of times. The chain links TRBV6-6 to TRBJ1-4, with D unresolved. CDR1 and CDR2 from the germline V gene are MNHNY and SVGAGI (reference sequence). The length of the CDR3 is 15 residues. The ends were cut back, 5 bases at V and 13 bases at J, with 23 bases in the middle. This CDR3 is CASSPKTVIYGRLFF. The CDR3 coding sequence is TGTGCCAGCAGTCCTAAAACAGTTATTTACGGTAGACTGTTTTTT.

This clone was counted a few times. V gene TRBV5-7 combines with J gene TRBJ2-5, with D tentatively TRBD2 (6 bases). TRBV5-7 is annotated as an ORF whose role is uncertain. Trimming took off 3 bases at V and 4 bases at J, with 16 bases between the two ends. CDR3 size: 15 residues. CDR3 sequence reads: CASSWGTGRGETQYF. DNA of the CDR3: TGTGCCAGCAGCTGGGGGACGGGGCGGGGAGAGACCCAGTACTTC.

This clone has only one observation. The chain uses TRBV5-1 and TRBJ2-2, with 7 bases fitting TRBD1. The V segment lost 0 bases and the J segment 1 base; nucleotides outside the gene matches: 3. CDR3 length: 16 amino acids. Germline V gene lookup returns CDR1 SGHRS and CDR2 YFSETQ. The chain's CDR3 is CASSLEPGGNTGELFF. Written as DNA, the CDR3 is TGCGCCAGCAGCTTGGAGCCAGGGGGGAACACCGGGGAGCTGTTTTTT.

The genes are TRBV7-2 and TRBJ2-5; D might be TRBD1 (6 bases). The DNA end is a closer match to TRBJ2-7, so the J assignment may be wrong. Germline loops: CDR1 SGHTA, CDR2 FQGNSA. The CDR3 has 15 amino acids. CDR3 DNA: TGTGCCAGCAGCCCAACACGGACAGCCTACTACGAGCAGTACTTC. The encoded protein is CASSPTRTAYYEQYF.

This sequence joins TRBV10-2 and TRBJ1-5; D is possibly TRBD1 (5 bases). The CDR3 is 13 amino acids. In germline, CDR1 is WSHSY, CDR2 SAAADI. Trimming stripped 4 bases from V and 5 bases from J, with 9 bases between. In DNA, the CDR3 is TGCGCCAGCAGTGGGGGGAAATATCAGCCCCAGCATTTT. This sequence encodes CASSGGKYQPQHF.

V is TRBV5-8 and J is TRBJ2-1; possibly TRBD1 for D (6 bases). V shed 5 bases and J shed 14 bases, with 17 bases lying between them. Germline V lookup: CDR1 SGHTS, CDR2 YDEGEE. This CDR3 is 12 amino acids long. The DNA of the CDR3 is TGTGCCAGCAGACAGGGACAACGAGGAAAGTTCTTC. Protein: CASRQGQRGKFF.

A word on this clone: One end of the junction is discordant with germline, which a read error may explain. V is TRBV10-2 and J is TRBJ1-3; D might be TRBD1 (6 bases). The CDR3 sequence is 15 residues long. The germline V gene encodes CDR1 WSHSY and CDR2 SAAADI. CDR3 amino acids: CARSESRGPGNTIYF. The CDR3 bases are TGCGCCCGCAGTGAGTCCCGGGGGCCTGGAAACACCATATATTTT.

This clone was detected once. This chain joins TRBV25-1 and TRBJ2-1, with D hard to call. The V end lost 5 bases, the J end lost 11 bases, and 16 bases lay between the germline ends. CDR1 and CDR2 from the germline V gene are MGHDK and SYGVNS. The CDR3 runs 13 residues. The CDR3 coding sequence is TGTGCCAGCAGTCGTAAGAGGCAGTACCAGCAGTTCTTC. Translated, it gives CASSRKRQYQQFF. The entire variable domain, with the rest obtained from reference TRBV25-1 and TRBJ2-1, is as follows: EADIYQTPRYLVIGTGKKITLECSQTMGHDKMYWYQQDPGMELHLIHYSYGVNSTEKGDLSSESTVSRIRTEHFPLTLESARPSHTSQYLCASSRKRQYQQFFGPGTRLTVL.

CDR3: CASSPPRGETQYF. DNA of the CDR3: TGTGCCAGCAGCCCCCCTCGGGGGGAGACCCAGTACTTC. This chain connects TRBV5-5 to TRBJ2-5; the D gene is possibly TRBD2 (6 bases). Trimming cost V 4 bases and J 5 bases, with 12 bases left between them. This CDR3 region has 13 residues. Germline V CDR1 and CDR2: SGHKS, YYEKEE (reference sequence).

Written as DNA, the CDR3 is TGCAGCGTTGTTGGGCAGGGAAATCACGAGCAGTACTTC. Translating gives CSVVGQGNHEQYF. The chain couples TRBV29-1 to TRBJ2-7, with D tentatively TRBD1 (5 bases). Trimming pared 4 bases from V and 5 bases from J, leaving 15 bases between. The CDR3 is made up of 13 amino acids. The germline gives CDR1 SQVTM, CDR2 ANQGSEA.